These 14 T cell receptor beta chains were all obtained from the same sample, sequenced in a study of PD-1 blockade in classical Hodgkin lymphoma. Specified time point: cycle 4 day 1 (C4D1), after less than 7 weeks of nivolumab. Brentuximab vedotin exposure varied, and every patient relapsed after autologous stem cell transplantation. The method was immunoSEQ multiplex PCR; TCRdb's version includes in-frame clones alone and lacks a portion of them. The sample lists some 90,000 clones; more than 80% were seen once. The specimen comprised peripheral blood mononuclear cells (PBMCs), sampled before the fourth cycle of nivolumab. All receptors come from a human donor with classical Hodgkin lymphoma.

CDR3 residues: CASIPGQGANEQYF. The CDR3 nucleotides read TGTGCCAGCATTCCGGGACAGGGGGCCAACGAGCAGTACTTC. The chain uses TRBV2 and TRBJ2-7, with 12 bases matching TRBD1. The V gene's germline CDR1 is SNHLY and CDR2 FYNNEI. The CDR3 has 14 residues. The V and J ends lost 7 bases and 5 bases, in that order; junction bases with no gene match: 6.

The chain links TRBV9 to TRBJ2-3; unclear D gene. Germline CDR1 SGDLS, CDR2 YYNGEE. Trimming took 6 bases from V and 4 from J, leaving 15 bases between them. The CDR3 length is 14 residues. The CDR3 here is CASNRGQNADTQYF. CDR3 in DNA: TGTGCCAGCAACCGCGGCCAAAATGCAGATACGCAGTATTTT.

The chain links TRBV6-6 to TRBJ1-1; D perhaps matches TRBD1 (5 bases). Trimming took off 6 bases at V and 1 base at J, with 18 bases between the two ends. In germline, CDR1 is MNHNY, CDR2 SVGAGI (reference sequence). CDR3 length equals 16 residues. CDR3 DNA: TGTGCCAGCAGCACTGGGACGGGGAGCGGGAACACTGAAGCTTTCTTT. It translates to CASSTGTGSGNTEAFF.

This clone has just a few counts. The V call is TRBV19, the J call TRBJ1-2; D is unclear. CDR1 LNHDA and CDR2 SQIVND come from the germline V gene (reference sequence). The CDR3 covers 12 residues. The germline V and J ends were trimmed by 8 bases and 4 bases, with 11 bases remaining between them. The CDR3 is CASGFSSYGYTF. CDR3 DNA sequence: TGTGCCAGTGGGTTTAGCTCCTATGGCTACACCTTC.

V gene TRBV18 combines with J gene TRBJ2-2; D gene unclear. With 3 bases removed from V and 6 bases from J, the gap between germline ends came to 11 bases. Germline CDR1 reads KGHSH; CDR2 reads LQKENI. There are 14 residues in the CDR3. The CDR3 nucleotides are TGTGCCAGCTCACCGCTACAGAGGCCCGGGGAGCTGTTTTTT. Translated: CASSPLQRPGELFF.

This rearrangement joins TRBV5-6 to TRBJ2-7; no reliable D call. Germline V gene data show CDR1 as SGHDT and CDR2 as YYEEEE. V was trimmed by 4 bases and J by 2 bases, leaving 10 bases between them. CDR3 length equals 13 residues. The CDR3 sequence: CASSVLGTYEQYF. The CDR3 coding sequence is TGTGCCAGCAGCGTTCTAGGTACCTACGAGCAGTACTTC.

Only one count was recorded for this clone. The chain uses TRBV27 and TRBJ1-4; TRBD1 might be the D (5 bases). V lost 8 bases and J 4 bases, leaving 17 bases between the germline ends. The CDR3 spans 15 residues. The germline V gene encodes CDR1 MNHEY and CDR2 SMNVEV (reference sequence). CDR3 sequence: CASGYLRGGNEKLFF. The DNA for the CDR3 is TGTGCCAGCGGCTACCTTCGGGGGGGTAATGAAAAACTGTTTTTT.

The chain has TRBV7-9 and TRBJ1-2; unclear D gene. The CDR3 sequence is 13 residues long. Germline V gene data show CDR1 as SEHNR and CDR2 as FQNEAQ (reference sequence). V was trimmed by 3 bases and J by 4 bases, leaving 9 bases between them. In DNA form, the CDR3 reads TGTGCCAGCAGCTTTCCTGCGGGCTATGGCTACACCTTC. Translating gives CASSFPAGYGYTF.

In this sample, this clone turned up once. The genes are TRBV10-3 and TRBJ2-3; 7 bases line up with TRBD1. Germline trimming cut 0 bases from V and 2 bases from J; bases unmatched to any gene: 8. Germline V lookup: CDR1 ENHRY, CDR2 SYGVKD. CDR3 length: 17 amino acids. Written as DNA, the CDR3 is TGTGCCATCAGTGAGTCGTTCGGGACAGCAAACACAGATACGCAGTATTTT. This translates into CAISESFGTANTDTQYF.

This clone was detected once. The chain employs TRBV5-1 and TRBJ2-7; TRBD2 matches at 7 bases. The CDR3 has 16 residues. Germline CDR1 SGHRS, CDR2 YFSETQ. V trimming: 0 bases; J trimming: 5 bases; junction bases outside the gene matches: 11. As DNA, the CDR3 is TGCGCCAGCAGCTTGGAGGGACGCGGGAGTCTGGACGAGCAGTACTTC. Translated: CASSLEGRGSLDEQYF.

The count of this clone is one. The chain recombines TRBV10-3 with TRBJ2-7, with 10 bases identical to TRBD2. The CDR3 is 12 residues long. V lost 10 bases and J lost 6; bases outside the gene matches: 6. The germline V gene has CDR1 ENHRY and CDR2 SYGVKD. The CDR3 protein is CATSGSGLEQYF. CDR3 in DNA: TGTGCCACTAGCGGGAGCGGGCTCGAGCAGTACTTC.

CDR3 amino acids: CASSRPGQASGANVLTF. The CDR3 nucleotides are TGCGCCAGCAGCCGACCGGGACAGGCTTCTGGGGCCAACGTCCTGACTTTC. The chain has TRBV5-1 and TRBJ2-6, with 8 bases fitting TRBD1. Germline V gene lookup returns CDR1 SGHRS and CDR2 YFSETQ. The V gene end was trimmed by 4 bases and the J gene end by 1 base; junction bases not matched to a gene: 7. The CDR3 is 17 residues long.

The chain links TRBV7-9 to TRBJ2-5; 7 bases agree with TRBD2. With V trimmed by 5 bases and J by 5 bases, 11 bases remained unmatched. The V gene's germline CDR1 is SEHNR and CDR2 FQNEAQ (reference sequence). The CDR3 consists of 15 residues. CDR3 DNA sequence: TGTGCCAGCAGCACCGGGGGGACCTTCGGGGAGACCCAGTACTTC. Its translation is CASSTGGTFGETQYF.

The V call is TRBV6-5, the J call TRBJ1-1; 7 bases align to TRBD1. CDR1 is MNHEY, CDR2 SVGAGI, per germline. V dropped 0 bases and J dropped 6; count of bases not matched to a gene: 7. The CDR3 totals 15 residues. This CDR3 is CASSYSGGGVAEAFF. The CDR3 coding sequence is TGTGCCAGCAGTTACTCAGGAGGGGGCGTAGCTGAAGCTTTCTTT.